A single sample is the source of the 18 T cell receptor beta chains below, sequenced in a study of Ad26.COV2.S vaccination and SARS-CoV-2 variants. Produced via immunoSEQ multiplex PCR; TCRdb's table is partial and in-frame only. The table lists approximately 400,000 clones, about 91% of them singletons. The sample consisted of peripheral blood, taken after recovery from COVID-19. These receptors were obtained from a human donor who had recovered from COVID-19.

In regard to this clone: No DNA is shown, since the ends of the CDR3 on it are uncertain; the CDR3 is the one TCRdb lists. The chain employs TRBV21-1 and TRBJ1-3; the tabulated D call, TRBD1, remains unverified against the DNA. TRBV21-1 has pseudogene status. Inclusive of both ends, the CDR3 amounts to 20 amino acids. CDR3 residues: CASSKDRGLVGKGSGNTIYF.

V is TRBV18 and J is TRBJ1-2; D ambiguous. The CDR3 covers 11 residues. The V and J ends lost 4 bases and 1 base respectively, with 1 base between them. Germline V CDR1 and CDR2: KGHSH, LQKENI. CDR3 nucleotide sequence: TGTGCCAGCTCACTTAACTATGGCTACACCTTC. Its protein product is CASSLNYGYTF.

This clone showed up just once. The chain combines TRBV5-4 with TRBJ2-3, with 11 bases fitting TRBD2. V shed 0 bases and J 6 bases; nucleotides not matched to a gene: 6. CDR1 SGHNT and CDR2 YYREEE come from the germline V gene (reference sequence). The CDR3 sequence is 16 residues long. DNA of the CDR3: TGTGCCAGCAGCTTGGGTAGCGGGGGGGTTCAGGATACGCAGTATTTT. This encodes CASSLGSGGVQDTQYF.

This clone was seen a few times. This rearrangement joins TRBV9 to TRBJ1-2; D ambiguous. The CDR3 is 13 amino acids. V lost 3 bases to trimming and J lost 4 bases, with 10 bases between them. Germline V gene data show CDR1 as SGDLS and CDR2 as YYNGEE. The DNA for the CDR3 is TGTGCCAGCAGCGCCTTCGGGATCTATGGCTACACCTTC. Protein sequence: CASSAFGIYGYTF.

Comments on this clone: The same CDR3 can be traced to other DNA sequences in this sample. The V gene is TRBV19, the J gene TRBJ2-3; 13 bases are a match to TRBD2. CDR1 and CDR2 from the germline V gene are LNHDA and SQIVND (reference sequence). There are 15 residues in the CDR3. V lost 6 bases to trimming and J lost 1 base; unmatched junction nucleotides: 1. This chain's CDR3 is CASRGLAGGTDTQYF. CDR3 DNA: TGTGCCAGTAGAGGACTAGCGGGGGGCACAGATACGCAGTATTTT.

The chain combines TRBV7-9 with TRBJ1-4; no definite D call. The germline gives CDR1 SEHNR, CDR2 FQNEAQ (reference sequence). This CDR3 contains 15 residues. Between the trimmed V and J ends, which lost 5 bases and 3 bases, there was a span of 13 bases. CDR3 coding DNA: TGTGCCAGCAGCCCACCGTTGGGTGCTAATGAAAAACTGTTTTTT. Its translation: CASSPPLGANEKLFF. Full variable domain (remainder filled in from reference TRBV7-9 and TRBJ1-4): DTGVSQNPRHKITKRGQNVTFRCDPISEHNRLYWYRQTLGQGPEFLTYFQNEAQLEKSRLLSDRFSAERPKGSFSTLEIQRTEQGDSAMYLCASSPPLGANEKLFFGSGTQLSVL.

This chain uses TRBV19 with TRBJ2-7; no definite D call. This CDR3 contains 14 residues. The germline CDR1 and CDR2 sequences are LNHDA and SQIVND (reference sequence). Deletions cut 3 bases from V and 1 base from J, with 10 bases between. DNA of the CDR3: TGTGCCAGTAGTATGAGGCCGAATTCCTACGAGCAGTACTTC. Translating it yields CASSMRPNSYEQYF.

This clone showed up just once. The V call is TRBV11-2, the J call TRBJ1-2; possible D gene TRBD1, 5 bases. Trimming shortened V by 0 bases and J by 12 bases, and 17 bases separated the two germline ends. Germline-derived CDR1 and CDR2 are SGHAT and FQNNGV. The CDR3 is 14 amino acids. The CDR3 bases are TGTGCCAGCAGCTTAGACGGCGGGACGGGTCTTAACACCTTC. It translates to CASSLDGGTGLNTF.

CDR3 sequence (DNA): TGCAGCGTTCGGTCAGGGCTCTCCTACAATGAGCAGTTCTTC. Protein product: CSVRSGLSYNEQFF. The chain joins TRBV29-1 to TRBJ2-1, with D possibly TRBD1 on 5 matching bases. V gave up 5 bases and J gave up 0 bases, with 11 bases separating them. The CDR3 has 14 amino acids. From germline, CDR1 is SQVTM and CDR2 ANQGSEA.

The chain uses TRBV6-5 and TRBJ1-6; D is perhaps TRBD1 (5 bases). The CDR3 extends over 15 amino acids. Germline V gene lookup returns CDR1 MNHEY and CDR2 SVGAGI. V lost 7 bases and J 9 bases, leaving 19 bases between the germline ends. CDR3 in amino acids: CASNPGGFSRSPLHF. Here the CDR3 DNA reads TGTGCCAGCAACCCCGGGGGGTTCAGTCGTTCACCCCTCCACTTT.

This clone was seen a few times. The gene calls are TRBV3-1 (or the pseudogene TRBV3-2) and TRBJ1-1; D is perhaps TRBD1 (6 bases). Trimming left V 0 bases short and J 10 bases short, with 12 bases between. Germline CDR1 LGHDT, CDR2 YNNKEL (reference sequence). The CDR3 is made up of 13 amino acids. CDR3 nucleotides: TGTGCCAGCAGCCAAGATCTTGGGGGGGCAGCTTTCTTT. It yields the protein CASSQDLGGAAFF.

For the CDR3, the DNA is TGTGCCAGCACCGGGGACACATTCTATGGCTACACCTTC. Its protein product is CASTGDTFYGYTF. This chain links TRBV9 with TRBJ1-2; D possibly corresponds to TRBD1 (6 bases). The CDR3 is made up of 13 amino acids. Germline V gene sequence: CDR1 SGDLS, CDR2 YYNGEE. The V gene lost 6 bases and the J gene lost 4 bases, with 13 bases spanning the gap.

The DNA of the CDR3 is TGTGCCAGTTATAGATTCTATGGCTACACCTTC. Translated, it gives CASYRFYGYTF. The rearrangement joins TRBV19 to TRBJ1-2; D is uncertain. Germline CDR1 LNHDA, CDR2 SQIVND (reference sequence). Trimming shortened V by 8 bases and J by 4 bases, and 8 bases separated the two germline ends. The CDR3 runs 11 residues.

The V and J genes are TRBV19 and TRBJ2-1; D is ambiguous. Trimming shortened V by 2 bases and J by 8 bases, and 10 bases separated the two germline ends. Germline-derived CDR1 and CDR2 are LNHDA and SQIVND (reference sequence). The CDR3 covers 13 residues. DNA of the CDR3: TGTGCCAGTAGTATAAGGTCCCGATATGAGCAGTTCTTC. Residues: CASSIRSRYEQFF.

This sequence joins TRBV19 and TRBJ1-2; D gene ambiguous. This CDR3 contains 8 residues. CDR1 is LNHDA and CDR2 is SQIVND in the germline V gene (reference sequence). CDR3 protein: CENQAPTF. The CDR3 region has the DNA TGTGAAAATCAGGCCCCCACCTTC.

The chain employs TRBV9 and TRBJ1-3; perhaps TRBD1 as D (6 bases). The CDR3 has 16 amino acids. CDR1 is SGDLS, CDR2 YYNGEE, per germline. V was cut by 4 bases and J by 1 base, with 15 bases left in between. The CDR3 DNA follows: TGTGCCAGCAGCTTAGGGGGTGATCCTTCTGGAAACACCATATATTTT. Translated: CASSLGGDPSGNTIYF.

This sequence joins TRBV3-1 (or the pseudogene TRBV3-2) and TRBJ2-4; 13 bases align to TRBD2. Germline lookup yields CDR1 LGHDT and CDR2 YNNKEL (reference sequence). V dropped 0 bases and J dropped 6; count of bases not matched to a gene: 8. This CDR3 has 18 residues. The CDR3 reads CASSQDPTSGGVGNIQYF. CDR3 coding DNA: TGTGCCAGCAGCCAAGATCCCACTAGCGGGGGGGTAGGAAACATTCAGTACTTC.

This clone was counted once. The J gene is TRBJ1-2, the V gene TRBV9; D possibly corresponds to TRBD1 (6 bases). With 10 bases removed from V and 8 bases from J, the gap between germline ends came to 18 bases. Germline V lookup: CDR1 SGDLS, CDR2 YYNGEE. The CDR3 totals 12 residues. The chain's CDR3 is CASEGGSKGYTF. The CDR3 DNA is TGTGCCTCAGAGGGGGGGAGCAAGGGCTACACCTTC. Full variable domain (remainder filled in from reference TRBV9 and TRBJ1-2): DSGVTQTPKHLITATGQRVTLRCSPRSGDLSVYWYQQSLDQGLQFLIQYYNGEERAKGNILERFSAQQFPDLHSELNLSSLELGDSALYFCASEGGSKGYTFGSGTRLTVV.